Each of the 11 T cell receptor beta chains below was sequenced from the same sample in a study of cytomegalovirus exposure and HLA in healthy donors. The primer mix had 60 Vbeta and 13 Jbeta primers. Method: immunoSEQ multiplex PCR; TCRdb's copy keeps in-frame clones and lacks some. The listing records roughly 140,000 clones. The source material was PBMCs. The receptors were sampled from a male donor in good health and CMV-seronegative.

This chain uses TRBV15 with TRBJ1-1; D unresolved. In germline, CDR1 is LNHNV, CDR2 YYDKDF (reference sequence). The CDR3 contains 16 residues. V lost 0 bases and J lost 0, with 11 bases in between. The CDR3 DNA is TGTGCCACCAGCAGAGAAGAGGGCAGAGTGAACACTGAAGCTTTCTTT. This sequence encodes CATSREEGRVNTEAFF.

The chain has TRBV7-2 and TRBJ1-4; D remains ambiguous. Germline V gene data show CDR1 as SGHTA and CDR2 as FQGNSA. Trimming removed 2 bases from V and 5 bases from J, with 12 bases in between. The CDR3 extends over 15 amino acids. The CDR3 region is CASSLSAQWNEKLFF. The CDR3 coding sequence is TGTGCCAGCAGCTTATCGGCACAGTGGAATGAAAAACTGTTTTTT. Full variable domain (missing parts from reference TRBV7-2 and TRBJ1-4): GAGVSQSPSNKVTEKGKDVELRCDPISGHTALYWYRQSLGQGLEFLIYFQGNSAPDKSGLPSDRFSAERTGGSVSTLTIQRTQQEDSAVYLCASSLSAQWNEKLFFGSGTQLSVL.

The chain combines TRBV10-1 with TRBJ2-1; 14 positions match TRBD2. This CDR3 spans 17 amino acids. CDR1 and CDR2 from the germline V gene are WNHNN and SYGVQD (reference sequence). J gave up 8 bases and V 4 bases, and 10 bases lay outside the gene matches. The CDR3 spells CASSGMGTSGSIDEQFF. The CDR3 DNA sequence: TGCGCCAGCAGTGGGATGGGGACTAGCGGGAGCATCGATGAGCAGTTCTTC.

The chain is built from TRBV29-1 and TRBJ1-4; D might be TRBD1 (5 bases). The V end was cut by 4 bases, the J end by 0 bases, with 15 bases between. The CDR3 covers 16 residues. Germline V CDR1 and CDR2: SQVTM, ANQGSEA. The CDR3 spells CSVGSPKGATNEKLFF. DNA for the CDR3: TGCAGCGTTGGTTCCCCCAAAGGGGCAACTAATGAAAAACTGTTTTTT.

The gene calls are TRBV19 and TRBJ1-5, with D possibly TRBD1 on 6 matching bases. Germline assignment: CDR1 LNHDA and CDR2 SQIVND (reference sequence). This CDR3 comprises 17 residues. With 1 base removed from V and 6 bases from J, the gap between germline ends came to 19 bases. The CDR3: CASSIGGAGAWSQPQHF. CDR3 nucleotides: TGTGCCAGTAGTATAGGTGGGGCAGGGGCGTGGAGTCAGCCCCAGCATTTT.

The chain recombines TRBV4-1 with TRBJ2-3; D is perhaps TRBD2 (6 bases). From germline, CDR1 is MGHRA and CDR2 YSYEKL. V was clipped by 0 bases and J by 0 bases, with 10 bases between them. This CDR3 region has 16 residues. The CDR3, as DNA: TGCGCCAGCAGCCAAGAGCGGGGCGCTAGCACAGATACGCAGTATTTT. It translates to CASSQERGASTDTQYF.

V and J are TRBV19 and TRBJ1-5; 9 bases are shared with TRBD1. Losses at the gene ends were 2 bases for V and 7 bases for J; bases not matched to a gene: 9. Germline loops: CDR1 LNHDA, CDR2 SQIVND (reference sequence). The length of the CDR3 is 16 residues. The DNA for the CDR3 is TGTGCCAGTAGTATACGAGGACAGGGGACCGGACAGCCCCAGCATTTT. It encodes CASSIRGQGTGQPQHF.

The chain has TRBV6-5 and TRBJ1-1; TRBD1 matches 7 bases. CDR1 and CDR2 (germline): MNHEY, SVGAGI. This CDR3 spans 13 amino acids. The junction had 2 bases not matched to a gene; V was cut back by 3 bases and J by 4 bases. The CDR3 sequence is CASSYAGGTEAFF. Written as DNA, the CDR3 is TGTGCCAGCAGTTATGCAGGGGGCACTGAAGCTTTCTTT.

The chain joins TRBV18 to TRBJ1-1, with D uncertain. The V end was cut by 6 bases, the J end by 3 bases, with 8 bases between. There are 12 residues in the CDR3. Germline V CDR1 and CDR2: KGHSH, LQKENI. The CDR3 DNA reads TGTGCCAGCTCTCACAGTGACACTGAAGCTTTCTTT. It translates to CASSHSDTEAFF. The full variable domain, with the rest looked up from reference TRBV18 and TRBJ1-1, is NAGVMQNPRHLVRRRGQEARLRCSPMKGHSHVYWYRQLPEEGLKFMVYLQKENIIDESGMPKERFSAEFPKEGPSILRIQQVVRGDSAAYFCASSHSDTEAFFGQGTRLTVV.

The V call is TRBV5-1, the J call TRBJ2-5; D not resolved. Germline V lookup: CDR1 SGHRS, CDR2 YFSETQ. The CDR3 loop spans 17 amino acids. V was shortened by 0 bases and J by 2 bases, with 17 bases between the two germline ends. CDR3 DNA sequence: TGCGCCAGCAGCTTGGGAGGCGTTGGCGGCTTACAAGAGACCCAGTACTTC. The encoded protein is CASSLGGVGGLQETQYF.

The chain joins TRBV7-6 to TRBJ2-5, with a possible D match to TRBD1 (6 bases). The germline V gene encodes CDR1 SGHVS and CDR2 FNYEAQ. The CDR3 is 16 residues long. Trimming cost V 5 bases and J 0 bases, with 16 bases left between them. Here the CDR3 DNA reads TGTGCCAGCAGCGGAGGACAGAGCCCGTACCAAGAGACCCAGTACTTC. Translated: CASSGGQSPYQETQYF.